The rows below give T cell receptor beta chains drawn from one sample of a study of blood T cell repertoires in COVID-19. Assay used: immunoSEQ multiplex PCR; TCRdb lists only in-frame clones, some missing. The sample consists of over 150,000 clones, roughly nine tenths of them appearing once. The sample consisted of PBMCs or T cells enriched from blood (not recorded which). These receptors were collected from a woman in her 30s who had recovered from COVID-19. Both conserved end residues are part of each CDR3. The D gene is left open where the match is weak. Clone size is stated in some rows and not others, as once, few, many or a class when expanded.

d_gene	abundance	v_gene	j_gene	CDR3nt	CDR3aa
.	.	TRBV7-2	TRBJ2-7	TGTGCCAGCAGCCGTGACTACTCAACCTACGAGCAGTACTTC	CASSRDYSTYEQYF
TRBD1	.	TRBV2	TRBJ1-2	TGTGCCAGCAGGGACAGGGCCTCTATGTTCTATGGCTACACCTTC	CASRDRASMFYGYTF
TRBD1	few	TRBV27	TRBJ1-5	TGTGCCAGCAGTATCGGACAGGGTTGGCAGCCCCAGCATTTT	CASSIGQGWQPQHF
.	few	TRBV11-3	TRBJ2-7	TGTGCCAGCAGCGTCGACACCCTTCGGGGATACGAGCAGTACTTC	CASSVDTLRGYEQYF
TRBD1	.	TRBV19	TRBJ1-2	TGTGCCAGTAGTATAAACAGGGGGGTGTATGGCTACACCTTC	CASSINRGVYGYTF
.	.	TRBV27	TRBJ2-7	TGTGCCAGCAGTTTATTAGGAGGGGGGGCGTCCTACGAGCAGTACTTC	CASSLLGGGASYEQYF
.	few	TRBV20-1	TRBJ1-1	TGCAGTGCTAGGGGGGCTGCCATGTCTTTCTTT	CSARGAAMSFF
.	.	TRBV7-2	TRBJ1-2	TGTGCCAGCAGCCCTAAGGTAGTAGGGGGCTATGGCTACACCTTC	CASSPKVVGGYGYTF
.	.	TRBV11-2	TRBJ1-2	TGTGCCAGCAGCTCCGCCGGCGGCTATGGCTACACCTTC	CASSSAGGYGYTF
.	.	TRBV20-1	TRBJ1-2	TGCAGTGCTAGTCTGGGAGGGGATGTTGGCTACACCTTC	CSASLGGDVGYTF
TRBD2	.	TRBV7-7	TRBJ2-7	TGTGCCAGCAGCATAATAGCGGGAGACGATGGATACGAGCAGTACTTC	CASSIIAGDDGYEQYF
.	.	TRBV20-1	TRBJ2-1	TGCAGTGCTATTCCCCGCAATGAGCAGTTCTTC	CSAIPRNEQFF
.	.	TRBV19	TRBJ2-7	TGTGCCAGTAGTATCAGACAGGACTCCTACGAGCAGTACTTC	CASSIRQDSYEQYF
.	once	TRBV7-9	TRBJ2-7	TGTGCCAGCAGCTTACTGACATCGTACGAGCAGTACTTC	CASSLLTSYEQYF
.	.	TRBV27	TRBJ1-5	TGTGCCAGCAGTTTGAGGTGGGGCAATCAGCCCCAGCATTTT	CASSLRWGNQPQHF
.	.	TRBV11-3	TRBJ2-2	TGTGCCAGCAGCTTAGATCATTACACCGGGGAGCTGTTTTTT	CASSLDHYTGELFF
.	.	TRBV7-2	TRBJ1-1	TGTGCCAGCAGCGCCACAGTGGAAGCTTTCTTT	CASSATVEAFF
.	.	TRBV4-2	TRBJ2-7	TGTGCCAGCAGCCAAGATTGGCAGGGTTACCGAGCTACCGGGCAGTACTTC	CASSQDWQGYRATGQYF
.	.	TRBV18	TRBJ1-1	TGTGCCAGCTCACCACCGGTCCAGGGGATTCGGACTGAAGCTTTCTTT	CASSPPVQGIRTEAFF
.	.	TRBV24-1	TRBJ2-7	TGTGCCACCGCCGGACAGAGGGGGACCTACGAGCAGTACTTC	CATAGQRGTYEQYF
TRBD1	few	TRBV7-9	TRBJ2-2	TGTGCCAGCAGCCCTTCCGGGACAGGGACTGGGGAGCTGTTTTTT	CASSPSGTGTGELFF
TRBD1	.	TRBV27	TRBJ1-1	TGTGCCAGCAGCCGAGGGACAGCGAACACTGAAGCTTTCTTT	CASSRGTANTEAFF
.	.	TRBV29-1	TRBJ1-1	TGCAGCGTTGTGCAACAGTCCTTTGAAGCTTTCTTT	CSVVQQSFEAFF
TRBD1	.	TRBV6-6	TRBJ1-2	TGTGCCAGCAGTAGGCGGACAGGGCGGTATGGCTACACCTTC	CASSRRTGRYGYTF
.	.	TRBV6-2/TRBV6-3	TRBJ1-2	TGTGCCAGCAGTTACACAGGGCTCGCTTATGGCTACACCTTC	CASSYTGLAYGYTF
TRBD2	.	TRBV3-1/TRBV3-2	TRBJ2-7	TGTGCCAGCAGCCAAGGGATAGCGGGACTCACGGGCGAGCAGTACTTC	CASSQGIAGLTGEQYF
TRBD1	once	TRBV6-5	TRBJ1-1	TGTGCCAGCAGTCGACAGGGTGAAGCTTTCTTT	CASSRQGEAFF
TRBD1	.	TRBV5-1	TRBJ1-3	TGCGCCAGCGGGACAGGGGGCTCTGGAAACACCATATATTTT	CASGTGGSGNTIYF
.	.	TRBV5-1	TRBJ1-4	TGCGCCAGCAGCCCCGGGGGGACTAATGAAAAACTGTTTTTT	CASSPGGTNEKLFF
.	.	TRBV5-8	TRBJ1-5	TGTGCCAGCAGCTTGTGGCATTCCAATCAGCCCCAGCATTTT	CASSLWHSNQPQHF
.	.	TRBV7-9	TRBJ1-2	TGTGCCAGCAGCTTAGGTAGCCACCTCGGTCGCTACACCTTC	CASSLGSHLGRYTF
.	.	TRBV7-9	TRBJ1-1	TGTGCCAGCAGCGCCGCTACAGGTTTGGTTCCTGAAGCTTTCTTT	CASSAATGLVPEAFF
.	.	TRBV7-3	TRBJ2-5	TGTGCCAGCAGCTTAGGGCAGGGCACAGAGACCCAGTACTTC	CASSLGQGTETQYF
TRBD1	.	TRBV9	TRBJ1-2	TGTGCCAGCACCGAAGACAGGGGTAACTATGGCTACACCTTC	CASTEDRGNYGYTF
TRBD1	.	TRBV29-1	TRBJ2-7	TGCAGCGTTACGACAGGGGGGAGAACCTACGAGCAGTACTTC	CSVTTGGRTYEQYF
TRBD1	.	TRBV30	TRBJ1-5	TGTGCCTGGAGGGCGAGGCGGCAGGGGGCGGGTCAGCCCCAGCATTTT	CAWRARRQGAGQPQHF
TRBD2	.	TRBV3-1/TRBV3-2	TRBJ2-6	TGTGCCAGCAGCCAAGGGCTAGCGGGAGTAGCCGGGGCCAACGTCCTGACTTTC	CASSQGLAGVAGANVLTF
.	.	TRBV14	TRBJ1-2	TGTGCCAGCAGCCAAGATAACAGGGCGGGCTATGGCTACACCTTC	CASSQDNRAGYGYTF
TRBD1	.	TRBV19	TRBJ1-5	TGTGCCACTACAACAACTCCGGGACAGGGGATCAGCCAGCCCCAGCATTTT	CATTTTPGQGISQPQHF
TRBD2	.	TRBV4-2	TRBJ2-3	TGTGCCAGCAGCCGAGGGACTAGCGGGAGGGGCGATACGCAGTATTTT	CASSRGTSGRGDTQYF
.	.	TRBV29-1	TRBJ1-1	TGCAGCGCCCGGCAGGGTAACACTGAAGCTTTCTTT	CSARQGNTEAFF
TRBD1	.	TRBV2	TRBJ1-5	TGTGCCAGCAGTGAAGCCCAGGGACAGGGTAGGCTGAGACAGCCCCAGCATTTT	CASSEAQGQGRLRQPQHF
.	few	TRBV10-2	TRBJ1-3	TGCGCCAGCAGAGGCCCGGAGGGCTCTGGAAACACCATATATTTT	CASRGPEGSGNTIYF
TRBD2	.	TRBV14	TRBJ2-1	TGTGCCAGCAGCCCTGGTCCCGTACTAGCGGGAAAAGTCGGCAATGAGCAGTTCTTC	CASSPGPVLAGKVGNEQFF